This TCR beta chain was identified in a study of OX40 agonist ivuxolimab in advanced cancers. The repertoire was sequenced with immunoSEQ multiplex PCR; TCRdb's copy has only in-frame clones and lacks some. The sample lists 75,000 to 100,000 clones; more than 70% were seen once. V lost 0 bases to trimming and J lost 5 bases, with 19 bases between them. This CDR3 region has 18 residues. Germline CDR1 and CDR2: KGHSH and LQKENI. The origin of this receptor is an adult with an advanced solid tumor such as melanoma, head and neck, liver or kidney cancer. The source material was CD4+ or CD8+ T cells sorted from blood, sampled in a trial of the OX40 agonist ivuxolimab. The rearrangement uses TRBV18 and TRBJ2-2; no clear D gene. The CDR3 DNA sequence: TGTGCCAGCTCACCACCTCTTGATTATGGGCAACCGACCGGGGAGCTGTTTTTT. Its protein is CASSPPLDYGQPTGELFF.